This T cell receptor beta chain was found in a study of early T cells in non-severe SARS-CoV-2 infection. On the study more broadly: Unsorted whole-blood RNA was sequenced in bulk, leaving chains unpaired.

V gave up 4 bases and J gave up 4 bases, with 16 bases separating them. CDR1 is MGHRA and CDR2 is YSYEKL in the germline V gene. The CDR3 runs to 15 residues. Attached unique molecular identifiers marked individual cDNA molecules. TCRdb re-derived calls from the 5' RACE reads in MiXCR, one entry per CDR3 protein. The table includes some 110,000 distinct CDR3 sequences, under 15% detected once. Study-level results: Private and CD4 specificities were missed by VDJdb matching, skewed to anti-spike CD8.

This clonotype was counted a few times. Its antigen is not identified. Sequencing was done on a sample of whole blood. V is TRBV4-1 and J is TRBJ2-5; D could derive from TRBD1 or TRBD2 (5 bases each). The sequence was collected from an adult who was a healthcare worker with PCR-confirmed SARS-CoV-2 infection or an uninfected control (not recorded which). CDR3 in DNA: TGCGCCAGCAGCCTAAGAGGGGCGTATCTAGAGACCCAGTACTTC. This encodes CASSLRGAYLETQYF.